The 10 T cell receptor beta chains in this list originate from one sample, sequenced in a study of cytomegalovirus exposure and HLA in healthy donors. Data came from immunoSEQ multiplex PCR; TCRdb stores just in-frame clones and leaves some out. The sample has about 130,000 clones; 75% to 90% are singletons. Sequenced input: PBMCs. Every receptor here comes from a woman aged 18-30 years in good health and CMV-seronegative.

The gene calls are TRBV14 and TRBJ2-7; D perhaps matches TRBD2 (6 bases). In germline, CDR1 is SGHDN, CDR2 FVKESK. The CDR3 consists of 15 residues. V lost 1 base, J lost 0 bases, and 10 bases lay in between. The CDR3 bases are TGTGCCAGCAGCCAAGGCCCGGGACTCTCCTACGAGCAGTACTTC. This codes for CASSQGPGLSYEQYF. The complete variable domain, with remaining parts taken from reference TRBV14 and TRBJ2-7, reads EAGVTQFPSHSVIEKGQTVTLRCDPISGHDNLYWYRRVMGKEIKFLLHFVKESKQDESGMPNNRFLAERTGGTYSTLKVQPAELEDSGVYFCASSQGPGLSYEQYFGPGTRLTVT.

The V call is TRBV27, the J call TRBJ1-2, with a possible D match to TRBD1 (5 bases). The CDR3 covers 12 residues. Germline V gives CDR1 MNHEY, CDR2 SMNVEV (reference sequence). Trimming cost V 8 bases and J 4 bases, with 11 bases left between them. CDR3 in DNA: TGTGCCAGCGGGGCGCGGGGCTATGGCTACACCTTC. It is translated as CASGARGYGYTF.

The chain joins TRBV5-4 to TRBJ1-5; the match to TRBD1 covers 7 bases. The CDR3 loop spans 13 amino acids. Germline V gene lookup returns CDR1 SGHNT and CDR2 YYREEE (reference sequence). V lost 3 bases and J lost 5; bases outside the gene matches: 2. The CDR3 loop reads CASSWDSDQPQHF. The CDR3 bases are TGTGCCAGCAGCTGGGACAGTGATCAGCCCCAGCATTTT.

The V call is TRBV9, the J call TRBJ2-5; 7 nucleotides agree with TRBD2. The length of the CDR3 is 15 residues. The germline V gene has CDR1 SGDLS and CDR2 YYNGEE. V gave up 4 bases and J gave up 2 bases; unmatched junction bases: 8. CDR3 sequence reads: CASSFRSGIQETQYF. The CDR3 DNA follows: TGTGCCAGCAGCTTTCGAAGCGGGATTCAAGAGACCCAGTACTTC.

This clone was recorded only once. This chain joins TRBV29-1 and TRBJ2-5; 13 bases are shared with TRBD2. This CDR3 region has 14 residues. After removal of 6 bases from V and 3 bases from J, the junction contained 4 bases not matched to a gene. Germline CDR1 reads SQVTM; CDR2 reads ANQGSEA. The CDR3 DNA sequence: TGCAGCGTGGACGGGACTAGCGGGAAAGAGACCCAGTACTTC. It specifies CSVDGTSGKETQYF.

Only one count was recorded for this clone. V gene TRBV5-1 combines with J gene TRBJ2-5, with TRBD1 matching 7 bases. The CDR3 consists of 12 residues. V lost 5 bases and J lost 8; bases outside the gene matches: 6. CDR1 is SGHRS and CDR2 is YFSETQ in the germline V gene. CDR3 sequence (DNA): TGCGCCAGCAGACCGAACAGGGGCACCCAGTACTTC. The encoded protein is CASRPNRGTQYF.

V usage is TRBV7-2 and J usage is TRBJ2-1; 8 bases are a match to TRBD2. The CDR3 is 12 amino acids. From germline, CDR1 is SGHTA and CDR2 FQGNSA. Trimming took 4 bases from V and 10 from J; bases not matched to a gene: 3. Written as DNA, the CDR3 is TGTGCCAGCAGCTCGACTAGCGCAGAGCAGTTCTTC. Protein sequence: CASSSTSAEQFF.

This rearrangement joins TRBV11-2 to TRBJ2-6; TRBD1 matches 7 bases. The germline V gene has CDR1 SGHAT and CDR2 FQNNGV. This CDR3 spans 16 amino acids. Trimming cost V 5 bases and J 2 bases; bases outside gene matches: 6. CDR3 in amino acids: CASSPLGQAGANVLTF. The CDR3, as DNA: TGTGCCAGCAGCCCCCTAGGACAGGCTGGGGCCAACGTCCTGACTTTC.

The rearrangement joins TRBV2 to TRBJ2-3; the D is unclear. This CDR3 is 10 amino acids long. Germline lookup yields CDR1 SNHLY and CDR2 FYNNEI. Deletions cut 10 bases from V and 5 bases from J, with 7 bases between. CDR3 loop: CANWLDTQYF. Written as DNA, the CDR3 is TGTGCCAACTGGTTAGATACGCAGTATTTT.

V is TRBV6-4 and J is TRBJ1-5, with 8 bases matching TRBD1. The CDR3 is 15 amino acids. Trimming at V came to 4 bases and at J to 6 bases, leaving 8 bases not matched to a gene. Germline V gene data show CDR1 as MRHNA and CDR2 as SNTAGT. Written as DNA, the CDR3 is TGTGCCAGCAGTGCTTCGACAGGGGTGGGTCAGCCCCAGCATTTT. This codes for CASSASTGVGQPQHF.